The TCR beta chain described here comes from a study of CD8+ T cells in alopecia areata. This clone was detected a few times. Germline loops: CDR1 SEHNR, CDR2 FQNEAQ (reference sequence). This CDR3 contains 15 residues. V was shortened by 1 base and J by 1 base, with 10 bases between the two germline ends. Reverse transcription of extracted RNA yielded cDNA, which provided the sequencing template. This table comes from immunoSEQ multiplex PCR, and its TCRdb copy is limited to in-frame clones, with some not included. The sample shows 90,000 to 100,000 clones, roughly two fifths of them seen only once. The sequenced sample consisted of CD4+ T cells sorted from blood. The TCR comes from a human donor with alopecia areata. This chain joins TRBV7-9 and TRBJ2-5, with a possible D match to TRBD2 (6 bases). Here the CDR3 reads CASSLEGGVQETQYF. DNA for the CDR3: TGTGCCAGCAGCTTAGAAGGCGGGGTCCAAGAGACCCAGTACTTC.